A single sample is the source of the 10 T cell receptor beta chains below, sequenced in a study of blood T cell repertoires in COVID-19. Sequencing used immunoSEQ multiplex PCR; TCRdb keeps in-frame clones, though not all of them. Of approximately 31,000 clones in the sample, 90% are singletons; the top ten hold 12%. Sequencing input: peripheral blood. These receptors originate from a human donor in a cohort sampled during active COVID-19.

V usage is TRBV5-1 and J usage is TRBJ2-7, with TRBD2 identical over 13 bases. This CDR3 has 17 amino acids. The junction had 6 bases not matched to a gene; V was cut back by 1 base and J by 2 bases. The germline gives CDR1 SGHRS, CDR2 YFSETQ. CDR3 sequence reads: CASSLSGTSGMTYEQYF. The CDR3 DNA follows: TGCGCCAGCAGCTTGTCCGGGACTAGCGGGATGACCTACGAGCAGTACTTC.

The genes are TRBV14 and TRBJ1-4; the D is unclear. The CDR3 extends over 15 amino acids. The V end lost 0 bases, the J end lost 7 bases, and 12 bases lay between the germline ends. The germline V gene has CDR1 SGHDN and CDR2 FVKESK. CDR3 sequence (DNA): TGTGCCAGCAGCCAAGATTTCGGGAGGAGTGAAAAACTGTTTTTT. Translating gives CASSQDFGRSEKLFF.

This chain links TRBV5-6 with TRBJ1-2; 7 bases align to TRBD1. This CDR3 is 14 amino acids long. Trimming removed 0 bases from V and 3 bases from J; junction bases left unmatched: 2. From germline, CDR1 is SGHDT and CDR2 YYEEEE. CDR3 residues: CASSLGDSDYGYTF. CDR3 bases: TGTGCCAGCAGCTTGGGGGACAGTGACTATGGCTACACCTTC.

The chain links TRBV30 to TRBJ1-4; 7 nucleotides agree with TRBD1. The CDR3 contains 14 residues. The V segment lost 3 bases and the J segment 4 bases; nucleotides outside the gene matches: 5. Germline values: CDR1 GTSNPN, CDR2 SVGIG (reference sequence). The CDR3 DNA reads as TGTGCCTGGAGCCAAGGACAGGTTAATGAAAAACTGTTTTTT. Its translation: CAWSQGQVNEKLFF.

CDR3: CASSWRGWSPLHF. The CDR3, as DNA: TGTGCCAGCAGTTGGAGGGGATGGTCACCCCTCCACTTT. This chain connects TRBV27 to TRBJ1-6; D possibly corresponds to TRBD1 (5 bases). Trimming took off 4 bases at V and 10 bases at J, with 11 bases between the two ends. CDR1 is MNHEY and CDR2 is SMNVEV in the germline V gene (reference sequence). The length of the CDR3 is 13 residues.

This sequence joins TRBV6-2 or TRBV6-3 and TRBJ2-7, with D unresolved. Trimming stripped 6 bases from V and 3 bases from J, with 6 bases between. The CDR3 totals 11 residues. CDR1 MNHEY and CDR2 SVGEGT come from the germline V gene. As DNA, the CDR3 is TGTGCCAGCAGCCTCCTCTACGAGCAGTACTTC. It codes for CASSLLYEQYF.

The genes are TRBV7-3 and TRBJ2-2; 12 bases map to TRBD1. From germline, CDR1 is SGHTA and CDR2 FQGTGA. The CDR3 has 16 amino acids. Trimming at V came to 4 bases and at J to 6 bases, leaving 6 bases not matched to a gene. In DNA form, the CDR3 reads TGTGCCAGCAGCTCAGGAGGGACAGGGGGCTCCGGGGAGCTGTTTTTT. Translation: CASSSGGTGGSGELFF.

V is TRBV5-5 and J is TRBJ1-1; maybe TRBD1 (5 bases). Germline V gene data show CDR1 as SGHKS and CDR2 as YYEKEE (reference sequence). CDR3 length: 15 amino acids. V was trimmed by 2 bases and J by 5 bases, leaving 16 bases between them. CDR3 nucleotides: TGTGCCAGCAGCTTTTCGGGTTTGGGGGGAACTGAAGCTTTCTTT. Amino acid sequence: CASSFSGLGGTEAFF.

V and J are TRBV29-1 and TRBJ1-2, with TRBD1 matching 8 bases. CDR3 length equals 15 residues. In germline, CDR1 is SQVTM, CDR2 ANQGSEA. V lost 6 bases to trimming and J lost 1 base; unmatched junction nucleotides: 10. The CDR3 nucleotides read TGCAGCGTAGCAGGGGGCTGGGTTGGTAACTATGGCTACACCTTC. Translating gives CSVAGGWVGNYGYTF.

This chain connects TRBV29-1 to TRBJ1-2; D is undetermined. CDR1 SQVTM and CDR2 ANQGSEA come from the germline V gene. The V end was cut by 7 bases, the J end by 7 bases, with 19 bases between. The CDR3 covers 13 residues. CDR3 loop: CSAPGSPMSGYTF. The CDR3 DNA is TGCAGCGCCCCGGGGAGCCCTATGAGTGGCTACACCTTC.